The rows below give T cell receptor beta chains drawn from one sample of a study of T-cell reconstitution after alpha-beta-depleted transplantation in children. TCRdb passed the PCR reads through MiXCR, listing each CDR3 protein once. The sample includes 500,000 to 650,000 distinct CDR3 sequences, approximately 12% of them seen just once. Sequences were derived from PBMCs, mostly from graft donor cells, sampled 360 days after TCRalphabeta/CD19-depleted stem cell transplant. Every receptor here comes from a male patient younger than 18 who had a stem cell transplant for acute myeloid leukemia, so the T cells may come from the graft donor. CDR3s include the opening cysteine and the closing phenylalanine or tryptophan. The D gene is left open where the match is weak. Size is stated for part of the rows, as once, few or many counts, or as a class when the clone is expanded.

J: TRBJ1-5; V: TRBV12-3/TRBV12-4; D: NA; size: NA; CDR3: CASRGLYSNQPQHF; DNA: TGTGCCAGCAGGGGACTTTATAGCAATCAGCCCCAGCATTTT
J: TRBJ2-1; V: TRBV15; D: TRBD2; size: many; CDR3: CATSTRGRALPYNEQFF; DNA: TGTGCCACCAGCACCCGAGGGAGGGCCCTTCCCTACAATGAGCAGTTCTTC
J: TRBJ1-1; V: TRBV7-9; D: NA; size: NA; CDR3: CASSPLGPQRALTAFF; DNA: TGTGCCAGCAGCCCCTTGGGCCCGCAGAGGGCACTGACAGCTTTCTTT
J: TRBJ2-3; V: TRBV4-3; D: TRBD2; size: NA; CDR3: CASSQDLNSPASGYTDTQYF; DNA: TGCGCCAGCAGCCAAGATCTTAACTCTCCGGCTAGCGGATACACAGATACGCAGTATTTT
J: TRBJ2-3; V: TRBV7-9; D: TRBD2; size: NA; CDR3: CASKLAETTDTQYF; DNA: TGTGCCAGCAAACTAGCGGAGACCACAGATACGCAGTATTTT
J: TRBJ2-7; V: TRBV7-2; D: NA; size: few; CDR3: CASSAPYFEQYF; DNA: TGTGCCAGCAGCGCCCCTTACTTCGAGCAGTACTTC
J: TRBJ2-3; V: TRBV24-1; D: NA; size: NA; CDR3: CATSDPGVATDTQYF; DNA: TGTGCCACCAGTGACCCAGGGGTTGCCACAGATACGCAGTATTTT
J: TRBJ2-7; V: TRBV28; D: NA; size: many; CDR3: CASSFTGRYEQYF; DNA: TGTGCCAGCAGTTTTACCGGCCGGTACGAGCAGTACTTC
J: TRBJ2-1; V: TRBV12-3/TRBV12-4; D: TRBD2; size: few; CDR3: CASSLLAGFNEQFF; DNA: TGTGCCAGCAGTTTACTAGCGGGATTCAATGAGCAGTTCTTC
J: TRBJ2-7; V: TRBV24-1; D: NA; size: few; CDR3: CATSDFPRSYEQYF; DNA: TGTGCCACCAGTGATTTCCCTCGATCCTACGAGCAGTACTTC
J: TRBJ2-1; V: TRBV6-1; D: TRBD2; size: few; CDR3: CASSSPRLADEQFF; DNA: TGTGCCAGCAGCTCCCCCCGACTAGCGGACGAGCAGTTCTTC
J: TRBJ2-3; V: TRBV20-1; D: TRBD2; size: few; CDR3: CSATSGYTDTQYF; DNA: TGCAGTGCGACTAGCGGCTACACAGATACGCAGTATTTT
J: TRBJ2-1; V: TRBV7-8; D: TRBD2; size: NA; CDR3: CASRTGTSGPSYNEQFF; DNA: TGTGCCAGCAGAACCGGGACTAGCGGACCTTCCTACAATGAGCAGTTCTTC
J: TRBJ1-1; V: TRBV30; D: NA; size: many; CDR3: CAWGTGEGITEAFF; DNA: TGTGCCTGGGGGACGGGGGAGGGGATCACTGAAGCTTTCTTT
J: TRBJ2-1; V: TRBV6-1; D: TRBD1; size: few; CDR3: CASSRGQGNNEQFF; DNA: TGTGCCAGCAGCCGCGGACAGGGGAACAATGAGCAGTTCTTC
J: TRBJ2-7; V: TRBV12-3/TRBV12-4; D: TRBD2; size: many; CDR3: CASSLKRETYEQYF; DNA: TGTGCCAGCAGTTTAAAGCGGGAGACCTACGAGCAGTACTTC
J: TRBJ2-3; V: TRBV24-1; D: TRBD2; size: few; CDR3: CATSEGYWTSGSTDTQYF; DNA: TGTGCCACCAGTGAAGGTTACTGGACTAGCGGGAGCACAGATACGCAGTATTTT
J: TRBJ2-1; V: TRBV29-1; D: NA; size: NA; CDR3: CSAKGSGIGYNEQFF; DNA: TGCAGCGCCAAGGGCAGTGGGATCGGCTACAATGAGCAGTTCTTC
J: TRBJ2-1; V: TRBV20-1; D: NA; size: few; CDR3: CSASSFLVGTYNEQFF; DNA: TGCAGTGCTAGCAGCTTTCTAGTTGGTACGTACAATGAGCAGTTCTTC
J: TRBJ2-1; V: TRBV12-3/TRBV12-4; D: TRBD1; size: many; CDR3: CAIPGQGNNEQFF; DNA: TGTGCCATCCCGGGACAGGGGAACAATGAGCAGTTCTTC
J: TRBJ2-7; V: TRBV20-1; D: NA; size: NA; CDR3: CSARVAPSYEQYF; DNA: TGCAGTGCCAGGGTAGCGCCTTCCTACGAGCAGTACTTC
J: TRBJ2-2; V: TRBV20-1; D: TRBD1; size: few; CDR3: CSVRTGANTGELFF; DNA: TGCAGTGTCCGGACAGGGGCGAACACCGGGGAGCTGTTTTTT
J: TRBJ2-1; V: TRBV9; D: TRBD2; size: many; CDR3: CASSPGLAGGFDNEQFF; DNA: TGTGCCAGCAGCCCCGGACTAGCGGGAGGGTTCGACAATGAGCAGTTCTTC
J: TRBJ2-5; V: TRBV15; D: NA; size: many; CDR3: CATSSRETQYF; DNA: TGTGCCACCAGCAGTAGGGAGACCCAGTACTTC
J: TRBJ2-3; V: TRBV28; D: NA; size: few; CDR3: CASSFYGMGPLDTQYF; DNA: TGTGCCAGCAGTTTCTACGGAATGGGGCCGTTGGATACGCAGTATTTT
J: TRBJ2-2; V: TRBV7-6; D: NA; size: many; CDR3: CASSLGQGWTGELFF; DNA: TGTGCCAGCAGCTTGGGGCAGGGGTGGACCGGGGAGCTGTTTTTT
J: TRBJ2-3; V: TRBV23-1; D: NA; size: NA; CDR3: CASSLFREYSTDTQYF; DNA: TGCGCCAGCAGTCTCTTTCGGGAGTATAGCACAGATACGCAGTATTTT
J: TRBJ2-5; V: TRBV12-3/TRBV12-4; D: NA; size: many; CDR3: CASSFRAEETQYF; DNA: TGTGCCAGCAGTTTTCGGGCAGAAGAGACCCAGTACTTC
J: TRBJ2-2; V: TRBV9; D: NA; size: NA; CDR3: CASSSNGVDTGELFF; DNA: TGTGCCAGCAGCTCCAACGGAGTGGACACCGGGGAGCTGTTTTTT
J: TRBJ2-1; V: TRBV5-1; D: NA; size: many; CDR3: CASTSSGLINEQFF; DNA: TGCGCCAGCACCTCTTCGGGGCTGATAAATGAGCAGTTCTTC
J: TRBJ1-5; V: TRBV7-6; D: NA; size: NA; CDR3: CASSVDFNQPQHF; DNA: TGTGCCAGCAGCGTGGATTTTAATCAGCCCCAGCATTTT